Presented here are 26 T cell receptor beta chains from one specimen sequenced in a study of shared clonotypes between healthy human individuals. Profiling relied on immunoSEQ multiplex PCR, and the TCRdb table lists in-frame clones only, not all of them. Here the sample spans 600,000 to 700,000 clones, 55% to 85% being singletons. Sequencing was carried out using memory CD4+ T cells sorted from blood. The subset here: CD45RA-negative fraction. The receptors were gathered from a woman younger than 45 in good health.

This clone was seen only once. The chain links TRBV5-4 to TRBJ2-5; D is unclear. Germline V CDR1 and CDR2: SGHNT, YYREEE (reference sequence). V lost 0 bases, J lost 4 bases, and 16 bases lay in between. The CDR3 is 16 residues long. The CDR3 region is CASSLGGSTNLETQYF. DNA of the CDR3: TGTGCCAGCAGCTTGGGTGGCAGTACCAACCTAGAGACCCAGTACTTC.

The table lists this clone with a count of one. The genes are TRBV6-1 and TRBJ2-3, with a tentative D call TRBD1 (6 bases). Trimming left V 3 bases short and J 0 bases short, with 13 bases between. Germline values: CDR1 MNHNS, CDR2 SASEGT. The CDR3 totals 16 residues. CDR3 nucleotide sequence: TGTGCCAGCAGTGACACACAGGGATTCAGCACAGATACGCAGTATTTT. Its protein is CASSDTQGFSTDTQYF.

The CDR3 nucleotides are TGCGCCAGCAGCTTCCTAGCGGGAACAGAGACCCAGTACTTC. Its translation is CASSFLAGTETQYF. V is TRBV5-1 and J is TRBJ2-5; TRBD2 agrees at 9 bases. The CDR3 spans 14 residues. Germline loops: CDR1 SGHRS, CDR2 YFSETQ. V lost 2 bases to trimming and J lost 4 bases; unmatched junction nucleotides: 3.

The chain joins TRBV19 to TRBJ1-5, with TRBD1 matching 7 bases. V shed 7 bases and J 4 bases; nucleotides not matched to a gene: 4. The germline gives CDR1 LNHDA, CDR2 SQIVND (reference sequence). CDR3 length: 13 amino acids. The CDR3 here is CASTGDRNQPQHF. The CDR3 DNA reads TGTGCCAGTACCGGGGACAGAAATCAGCCCCAGCATTTT.

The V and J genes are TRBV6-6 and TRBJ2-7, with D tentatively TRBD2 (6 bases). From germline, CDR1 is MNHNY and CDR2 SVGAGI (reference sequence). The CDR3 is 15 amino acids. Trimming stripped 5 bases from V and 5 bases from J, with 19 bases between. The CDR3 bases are TGTGCCAGCAGTGCAACAGGACCTGGGACTCACGAGCAGTACTTC. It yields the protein CASSATGPGTHEQYF.

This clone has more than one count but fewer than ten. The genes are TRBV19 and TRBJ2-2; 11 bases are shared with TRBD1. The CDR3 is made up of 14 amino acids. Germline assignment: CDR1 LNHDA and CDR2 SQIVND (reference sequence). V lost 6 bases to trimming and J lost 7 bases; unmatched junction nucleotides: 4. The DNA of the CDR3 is TGTGCCAGTAGAGGACAGGGGGCTGGCGGGGAGCTGTTTTTT. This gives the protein CASRGQGAGGELFF.

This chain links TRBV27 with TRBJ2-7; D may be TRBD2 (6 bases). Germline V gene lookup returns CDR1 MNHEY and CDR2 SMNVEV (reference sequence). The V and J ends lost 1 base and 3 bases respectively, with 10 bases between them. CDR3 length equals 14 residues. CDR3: CASSLLWRDYEQYF. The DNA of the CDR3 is TGTGCCAGCAGTTTATTGTGGAGGGACTACGAGCAGTACTTC.

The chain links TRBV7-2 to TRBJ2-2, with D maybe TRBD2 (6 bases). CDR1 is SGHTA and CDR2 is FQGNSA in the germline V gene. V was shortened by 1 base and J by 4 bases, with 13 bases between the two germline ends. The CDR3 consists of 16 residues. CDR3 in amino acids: CASSLVGGTSTGELFF. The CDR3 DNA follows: TGTGCCAGCAGCTTAGTAGGCGGGACTTCCACCGGGGAGCTGTTTTTT.

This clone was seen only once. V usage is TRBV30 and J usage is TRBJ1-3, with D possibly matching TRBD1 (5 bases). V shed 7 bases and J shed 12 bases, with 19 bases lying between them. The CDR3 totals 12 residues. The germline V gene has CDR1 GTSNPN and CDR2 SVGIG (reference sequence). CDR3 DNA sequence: TGTGCCTCGCATCGACTAGGGACGATCATATATTTT. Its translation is CASHRLGTIIYF. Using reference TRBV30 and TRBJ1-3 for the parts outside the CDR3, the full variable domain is SQTIHQWPATLVQPVGSPLSLECTVEGTSNPNLYWYRQAAGRGLQLLFYSVGIGQISSEVPQNLSASRPQDRQFILSSKKLLLSDSGFYLCASHRLGTIIYFGEGSWLTVV.

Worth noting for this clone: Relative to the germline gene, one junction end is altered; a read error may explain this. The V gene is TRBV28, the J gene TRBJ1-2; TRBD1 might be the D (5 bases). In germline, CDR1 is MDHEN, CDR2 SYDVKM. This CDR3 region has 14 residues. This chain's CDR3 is CASNLNRRSDGYTF. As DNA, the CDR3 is TGTGCCAGCAATTTAAACAGGCGAAGCGATGGCTACACCTTC.

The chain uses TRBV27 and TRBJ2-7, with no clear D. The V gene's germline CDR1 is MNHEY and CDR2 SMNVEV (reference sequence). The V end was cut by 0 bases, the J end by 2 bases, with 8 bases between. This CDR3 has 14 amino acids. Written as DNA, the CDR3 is TGTGCCAGCAGTTTATCAGGCAGGACCTACGAGCAGTACTTC. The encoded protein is CASSLSGRTYEQYF.

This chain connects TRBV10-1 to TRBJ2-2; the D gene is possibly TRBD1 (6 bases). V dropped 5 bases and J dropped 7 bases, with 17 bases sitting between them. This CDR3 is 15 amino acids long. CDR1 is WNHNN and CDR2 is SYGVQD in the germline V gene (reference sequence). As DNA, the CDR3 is TGCGCCAGCAGTTCTTCCCAGGGGCTGGGCGGGGAGCTGTTTTTT. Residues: CASSSSQGLGGELFF.

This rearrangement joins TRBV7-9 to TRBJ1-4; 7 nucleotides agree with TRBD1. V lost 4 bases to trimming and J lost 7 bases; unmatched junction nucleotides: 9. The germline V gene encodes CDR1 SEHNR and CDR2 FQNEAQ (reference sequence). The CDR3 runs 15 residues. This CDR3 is CASSSRQGWGEKLFF. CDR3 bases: TGTGCCAGCAGCTCCCGACAGGGCTGGGGTGAAAAACTGTTTTTT.

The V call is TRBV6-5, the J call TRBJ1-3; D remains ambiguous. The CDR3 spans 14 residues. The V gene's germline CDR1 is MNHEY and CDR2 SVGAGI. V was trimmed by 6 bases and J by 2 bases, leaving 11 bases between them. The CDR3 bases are TGTGCCAGCAGGCGATTCGGGACTGGAAACACCATATATTTT. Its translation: CASRRFGTGNTIYF.

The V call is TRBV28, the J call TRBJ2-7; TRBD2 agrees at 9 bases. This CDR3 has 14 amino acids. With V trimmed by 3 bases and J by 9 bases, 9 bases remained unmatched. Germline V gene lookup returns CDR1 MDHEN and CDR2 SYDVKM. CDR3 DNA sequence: TGTGCCAGCAGTTTCGGCCGCGGAGCGGGAGGGCAGTACTTC. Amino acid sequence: CASSFGRGAGGQYF. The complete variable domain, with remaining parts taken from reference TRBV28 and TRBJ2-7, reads DVKVTQSSRYLVKRTGEKVFLECVQDMDHENMFWYRQDPGLGLRLIYFSYDVKMKEKGDIPEGYSVSREKKERFSLILESASTNQTSMYLCASSFGRGAGGQYFGPGTRLTVT.

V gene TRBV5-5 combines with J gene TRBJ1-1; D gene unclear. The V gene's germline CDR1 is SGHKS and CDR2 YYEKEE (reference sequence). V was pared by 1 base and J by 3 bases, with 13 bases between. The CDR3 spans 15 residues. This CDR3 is CASSLRGPGDTEAFF. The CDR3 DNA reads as TGTGCCAGCAGCTTGCGAGGGCCTGGAGACACTGAAGCTTTCTTT.

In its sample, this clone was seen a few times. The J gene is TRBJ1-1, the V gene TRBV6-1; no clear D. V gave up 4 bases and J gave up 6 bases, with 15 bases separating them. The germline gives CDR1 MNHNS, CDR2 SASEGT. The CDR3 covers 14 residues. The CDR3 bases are TGTGCCAGCAGTGGCGCCTTCGATCTGGCTGAAGCTTTCTTT. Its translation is CASSGAFDLAEAFF.

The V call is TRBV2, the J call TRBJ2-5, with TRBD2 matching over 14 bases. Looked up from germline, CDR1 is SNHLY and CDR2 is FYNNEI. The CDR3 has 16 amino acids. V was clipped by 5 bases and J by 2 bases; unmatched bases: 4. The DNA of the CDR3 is TGTGCCAGCAGTCGAAGACTAGCGGGAGGGCAAGAGACCCAGTACTTC. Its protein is CASSRRLAGGQETQYF.

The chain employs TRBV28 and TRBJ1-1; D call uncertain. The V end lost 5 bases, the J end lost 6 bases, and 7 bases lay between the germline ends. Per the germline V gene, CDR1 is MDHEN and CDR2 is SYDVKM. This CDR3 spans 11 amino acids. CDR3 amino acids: CASSRLAEAFF. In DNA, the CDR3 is TGTGCCAGCAGTCGACTGGCTGAAGCTTTCTTT.

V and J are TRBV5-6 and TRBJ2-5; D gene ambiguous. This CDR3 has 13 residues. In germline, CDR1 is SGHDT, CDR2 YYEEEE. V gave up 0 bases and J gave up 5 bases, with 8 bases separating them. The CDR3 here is CASSLELRETQYF. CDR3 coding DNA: TGTGCCAGCAGCTTGGAGTTGCGGGAGACCCAGTACTTC.

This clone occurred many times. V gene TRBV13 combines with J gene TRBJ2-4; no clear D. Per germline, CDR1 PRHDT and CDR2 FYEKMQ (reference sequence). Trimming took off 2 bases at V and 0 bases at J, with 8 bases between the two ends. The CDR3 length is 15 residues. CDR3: CASSLKVLAKNIQYF. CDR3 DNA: TGTGCCAGCAGCTTAAAAGTACTAGCCAAAAACATTCAGTACTTC. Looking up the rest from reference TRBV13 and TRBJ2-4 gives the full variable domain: AAGVIQSPRHLIKEKRETATLKCYPIPRHDTVYWYQQGPGQDPQFLISFYEKMQSDKGSIPDRFSAQQFSDYHSELNMSSLELGDSALYFCASSLKVLAKNIQYFGAGTRLSVL.

The CDR3 region has the DNA TGTGCCAGCAGCTTAGCGAGAGACAGGAAAGCTTTCTTT. The encoded protein is CASSLARDRKAFF. This chain connects TRBV11-2 to TRBJ1-1; a weak D match, TRBD1 (6 bases). From germline, CDR1 is SGHAT and CDR2 FQNNGV. V was pared by 1 base and J by 9 bases, with 12 bases between. CDR3 length equals 13 residues.

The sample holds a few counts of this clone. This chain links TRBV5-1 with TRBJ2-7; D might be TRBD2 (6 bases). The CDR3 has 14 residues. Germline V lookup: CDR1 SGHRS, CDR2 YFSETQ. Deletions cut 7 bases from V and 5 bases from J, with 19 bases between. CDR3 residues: CASSGGEQLDEQYF. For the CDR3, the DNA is TGCGCCAGCTCCGGGGGAGAGCAACTTGACGAGCAGTACTTC.

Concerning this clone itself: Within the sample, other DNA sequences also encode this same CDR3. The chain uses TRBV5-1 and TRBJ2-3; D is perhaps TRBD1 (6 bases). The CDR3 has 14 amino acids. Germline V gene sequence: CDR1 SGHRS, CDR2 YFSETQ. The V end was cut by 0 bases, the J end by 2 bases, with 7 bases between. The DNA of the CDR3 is TGCGCCAGCAGCTTGGGGACAGCCACAGATACGCAGTATTTT. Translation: CASSLGTATDTQYF.

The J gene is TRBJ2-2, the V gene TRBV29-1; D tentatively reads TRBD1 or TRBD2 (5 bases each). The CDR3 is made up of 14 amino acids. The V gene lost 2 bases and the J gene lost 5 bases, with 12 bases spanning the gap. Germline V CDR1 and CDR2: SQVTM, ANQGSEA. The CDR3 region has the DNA TGCAGCGTTGAAATGGGACGGGAAACCGGGGAGCTGTTTTTT. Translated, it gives CSVEMGRETGELFF.

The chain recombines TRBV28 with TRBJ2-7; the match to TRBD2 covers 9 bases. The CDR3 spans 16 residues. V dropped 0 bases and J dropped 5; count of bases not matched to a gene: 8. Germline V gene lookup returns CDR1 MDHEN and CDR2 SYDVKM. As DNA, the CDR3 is TGTGCCAGCAGTTTATGGAGGGCGGGAGGGCCTCACGAGCAGTACTTC. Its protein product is CASSLWRAGGPHEQYF.